Each of the 21 T cell receptor beta chains below was sequenced from the same sample in a study of cytomegalovirus exposure and HLA in healthy donors (dated by TCRdb to 2017 to 2019). The library was produced with the immunoSEQ multiplex PCR assay. A mixture of 60 forward primers for TCR Vbeta segments and 13 reverse primers for TCR Jbeta segments was used in the multiplex PCR. TCRdb carries this immuneACCESS record with in-frame sequences only. Its versions omit some clonotypes, under half of them owing to an unresolved V gene in the studies checked, with the rest unexplained. The sample table records some 110,000 clones; around 79% of these occur just once. The ten most abundant clones make up about 3.6% of the sample. Source material: PBMCs. These receptors came from a man aged 60-69 years in good health and CMV-seronegative.

The rearrangement uses TRBV11-2 and TRBJ1-3; D not resolved. The CDR3 contains 14 residues. CDR1 SGHAT and CDR2 FQNNGV come from the germline V gene. V shed 5 bases and J shed 0 bases, with 8 bases lying between them. CDR3 coding DNA: TGTGCCAGCAGCACCCGGGGCTCTGGAAACACCATATATTTT. This codes for CASSTRGSGNTIYF.

The CDR3 loop is CASSMRTLARNTIYF. DNA for the CDR3: TGTGCCAGCAGCATGAGGACTTTAGCTAGAAACACCATATATTTT. The chain links TRBV7-8 to TRBJ1-3; D unclear. In germline, CDR1 is SGHVS, CDR2 FQNEAQ. Trimming stripped 5 bases from V and 5 bases from J, with 16 bases between. CDR3 length: 15 residues.

With regard to this clone: A junction boundary mismatches the germline segment, possibly from a read error. The chain recombines TRBV6-4 with TRBJ2-1, with D possibly matching TRBD2 (6 bases). The CDR3 covers 16 residues. The germline V gene has CDR1 MRHNA and CDR2 SNTAGT. CDR3 in DNA: TGTGCCAGCAGTGACGGGGCCAGCGGGTCCTTCAATGAGCAGTTCTTC. It is translated as CASSDGASGSFNEQFF.

The rearrangement links TRBV5-8 to TRBJ2-5; 7 bases align to TRBD1. The ends lost 4 bases at V and 6 bases at J; junction bases unmatched: 9. The V gene's germline CDR1 is SGHTS and CDR2 YDEGEE. This CDR3 region has 14 residues. The CDR3 nucleotides read TGTGCCAGCAGCCTGGTCGGGACAGCTAAGACCCAGTACTTC. This codes for CASSLVGTAKTQYF.

This chain links TRBV25-1 with TRBJ1-6; D ambiguous. CDR3 length equals 14 residues. Germline V gene lookup returns CDR1 MGHDK and CDR2 SYGVNS. V gave up 6 bases and J gave up 5 bases, with 11 bases separating them. CDR3 coding DNA: TGTGCCAGCAGCCCTCCGGGAGATAATTCACCCCTCCACTTT. This encodes CASSPPGDNSPLHF.

The chain is built from TRBV5-1 and TRBJ2-1; 10 bases are shared with TRBD2. Germline V gives CDR1 SGHRS, CDR2 YFSETQ. After removal of 0 bases from V and 2 bases from J, the junction contained 2 bases not matched to a gene. The CDR3 contains 16 residues. This chain's CDR3 is CASSLDSGGAYNEQFF. CDR3 in DNA: TGCGCCAGCAGCTTGGACAGCGGGGGGGCCTACAATGAGCAGTTCTTC.

The CDR3: CASSLQGASTEAFF. CDR3 nucleotides: TGTGCCAGCAGCTTGCAGGGGGCAAGCACTGAAGCTTTCTTT. The chain is built from TRBV5-4 and TRBJ1-1, with 8 bases that match TRBD1. Germline-derived CDR1 and CDR2 are SGHNT and YYREEE (reference sequence). Trimming cost V 1 base and J 4 bases; bases outside gene matches: 3. The CDR3 runs 14 residues.

The chain is built from TRBV7-2 and TRBJ2-1; possibly TRBD1 for D (6 bases). Deletions cut 6 bases from V and 4 bases from J, with 16 bases between. Germline CDR1 and CDR2: SGHTA and FQGNSA. The CDR3 runs 15 residues. The CDR3 spells CASSLTPGAYNEQFF. The CDR3 coding sequence is TGTGCCAGCAGTCTTACCCCAGGGGCGTACAATGAGCAGTTCTTC. Complete variable domain (other parts from reference TRBV7-2 and TRBJ2-1): GAGVSQSPSNKVTEKGKDVELRCDPISGHTALYWYRQSLGQGLEFLIYFQGNSAPDKSGLPSDRFSAERTGGSVSTLTIQRTQQEDSAVYLCASSLTPGAYNEQFFGPGTRLTVL.

This rearrangement joins TRBV5-5 to TRBJ1-4; no definite D call. V was pared by 4 bases and J by 8 bases, with 9 bases between. The germline gives CDR1 SGHKS, CDR2 YYEKEE (reference sequence). The CDR3 length is 12 residues. In DNA, the CDR3 is TGTGCCAGCAGCCTAGGACTAGAAAAACTGTTTTTT. It translates to CASSLGLEKLFF.

The chain joins TRBV6-5 to TRBJ2-3; D unresolved. In germline, CDR1 is MNHEY, CDR2 SVGAGI. Between the trimmed V and J ends, which lost 3 bases and 2 bases, there was a span of 6 bases. There are 13 residues in the CDR3. As DNA, the CDR3 is TGTGCCAGCAGTTATGAGGTCACAGATACGCAGTATTTT. Translating it yields CASSYEVTDTQYF.

CDR3 DNA: TGTGCCAGCAGCTTAAAGGGGTCGGTGGGGGGAGATTATAGCAATCAGCCCCAGCATTTT. This sequence encodes CASSLKGSVGGDYSNQPQHF. The chain uses TRBV7-6 and TRBJ1-5, with a possible D match to TRBD1 (5 bases). CDR3 length: 20 residues. Trimming stripped 2 bases from V and 0 bases from J, with 23 bases between. Germline values: CDR1 SGHVS, CDR2 FNYEAQ. Full variable domain (outside the CDR3, taken from reference TRBV7-6 and TRBJ1-5): GAGVSQSPRYKVTKRGQDVALRCDPISGHVSLYWYRQALGQGPEFLTYFNYEAQQDKSGLPNDRFSAERPEGSISTLTIQRTEQRDSAMYRCASSLKGSVGGDYSNQPQHFGDGTRLSIL.

Only one count was recorded for this clone. This chain's CDR3 is CASSSNMGQGFYGYTF. The DNA of the CDR3 is TGTGCCAGCAGTTCCAACATGGGACAGGGATTCTATGGCTACACCTTC. The V and J genes are TRBV6-7 and TRBJ1-2, with 9 bases fitting TRBD1. TRBV6-7 is given ORF status, its function remaining uncertain. CDR3 length equals 16 residues. V was clipped by 4 bases and J by 4 bases; unmatched bases: 10.

There are a few counts of this clone. The chain joins TRBV11-2 to TRBJ1-6, with D maybe TRBD1 (6 bases). Germline V lookup: CDR1 SGHAT, CDR2 FQNNGV. There are 18 residues in the CDR3. Trimming cost V 1 base and J 14 bases, with 27 bases left between them. CDR3 sequence: CASSLGGGFRDRRRSLHF. As DNA, the CDR3 is TGTGCCAGCAGCTTAGGTGGTGGATTTCGCGACAGGCGAAGGTCCCTCCACTTT.

The chain links TRBV7-9 to TRBJ1-1, with a tentative D call TRBD1 (5 bases). The germline V gene has CDR1 SEHNR and CDR2 FQNEAQ (reference sequence). This CDR3 contains 14 residues. The V end was cut by 3 bases, the J end by 1 base, with 9 bases between. The CDR3 DNA is TGTGCCAGCAGCTTCGACAGACCGAACACTGAAGCTTTCTTT. Protein: CASSFDRPNTEAFF.

In the case of this clone: This CDR3 is also generated by other DNA sequences in the sample. V usage is TRBV7-2 and J usage is TRBJ2-5, with D tentatively TRBD1 (6 bases). The CDR3 length is 14 residues. V was pared by 0 bases and J by 2 bases, with 7 bases between. Germline V lookup: CDR1 SGHTA, CDR2 FQGNSA. CDR3 amino acids: CASSLAGGQETQYF. CDR3 coding DNA: TGTGCCAGCAGCTTAGCAGGGGGTCAAGAGACCCAGTACTTC. Together with reference TRBV7-2 and TRBJ2-5, the CDR3 gives the full variable domain: GAGVSQSPSNKVTEKGKDVELRCDPISGHTALYWYRQSLGQGLEFLIYFQGNSAPDKSGLPSDRFSAERTGGSVSTLTIQRTQQEDSAVYLCASSLAGGQETQYFGPGTRLLVL.

The gene calls are TRBV15 and TRBJ2-7; 10 bases align to TRBD2. CDR1 and CDR2 from the germline V gene are LNHNV and YYDKDF (reference sequence). This CDR3 comprises 15 residues. V shed 0 bases, J shed 2 bases, and the junction held 1 base outside the gene matches. The CDR3 reads CATSRELAGPYEQYF. The CDR3 nucleotides read TGTGCCACCAGCAGAGAACTAGCGGGGCCCTACGAGCAGTACTTC.

The chain employs TRBV15 and TRBJ1-1; possibly TRBD1 for D (5 bases). Germline CDR1 LNHNV, CDR2 YYDKDF (reference sequence). The ends were cut back, 5 bases at V and 11 bases at J, with 12 bases in the middle. The CDR3 has 11 amino acids. The DNA for the CDR3 is TGTGCCACCAGCGGAAGGGGTTTGGCTTTCTTT. Amino acids: CATSGRGLAFF.

This chain links TRBV4-3 with TRBJ1-5; possibly TRBD1 for D (6 bases). This CDR3 spans 17 amino acids. V was cut by 0 bases and J by 2 bases, with 14 bases left in between. Germline loops: CDR1 LGHNA, CDR2 YSLEER. CDR3 region: CASSQDNVRGGNQPQHF. The DNA of the CDR3 is TGCGCCAGCAGCCAAGATAACGTCAGGGGCGGCAATCAGCCCCAGCATTTT.

V is TRBV9 and J is TRBJ2-3; 8 bases fit TRBD2. CDR1 and CDR2 (germline): SGDLS, YYNGEE. The CDR3 extends over 17 amino acids. The ends lost 0 bases at V and 5 bases at J; junction bases unmatched: 11. CDR3 sequence reads: CASSVAPLAGGVDTQYF. The CDR3 bases are TGTGCCAGCAGCGTAGCCCCCCTAGCGGGTGGTGTAGATACGCAGTATTTT.

V gene TRBV5-1 combines with J gene TRBJ2-3, with TRBD2 identical over 12 bases. The CDR3 has 18 amino acids. Per germline, CDR1 SGHRS and CDR2 YFSETQ. Trimming cost V 1 base and J 2 bases; bases outside gene matches: 8. The CDR3 bases are TGCGCCAGCAGCTTGACGGCTAGCGGGGGGGCCCTCACAGATACGCAGTATTTT. Its translation: CASSLTASGGALTDTQYF.

V gene TRBV7-2 combines with J gene TRBJ1-4; TRBD1 might be the D (5 bases). V was pared by 4 bases and J by 7 bases, with 16 bases between. This CDR3 is built from 15 residues. Germline CDR1 SGHTA, CDR2 FQGNSA. CDR3 in DNA: TGTGCCAGCAGCTCTGCAGGGATAGTCGGTGAAAAACTGTTTTTT. Translation gives CASSSAGIVGEKLFF.